This TCR beta chain stems from a study of blood T cell repertoires in COVID-19. Study details: There were acute and convalescent COVID-19 samples, and they came from the United States, Italy and Spain. T cells, B-cell-depleted T cells, or PBMCs provided the cDNA or gDNA that served as material.

This CDR3 has 14 amino acids. V was trimmed by 3 bases and J by 1 base, leaving 9 bases between them. The V gene's germline CDR1 is LNHDA and CDR2 SQIVND (reference sequence). In the source study's methods: Reference gene primers were amplified, and this amplification served to estimate nucleated cell counts. Only in-frame clones appear in the TCRdb table, and some are missing; sequencing was by immunoSEQ multiplex PCR. That table is the source of V, J and clone size, and D and trimming were worked out from the DNA. The repertoire has fewer than 300,000 clones, about 87% of them found once; the top ten carry approximately 3.7%.

Sequencing was carried out using peripheral blood. The TCR originated in a man in his fifties or sixties who had recovered from COVID-19. The chain links TRBV19 to TRBJ1-1; D uncertain. The CDR3 reads CASSMNTWNTEAFF. In nucleotides, the CDR3 is TGTGCCAGTAGTATGAACACATGGAACACTGAAGCTTTCTTT.